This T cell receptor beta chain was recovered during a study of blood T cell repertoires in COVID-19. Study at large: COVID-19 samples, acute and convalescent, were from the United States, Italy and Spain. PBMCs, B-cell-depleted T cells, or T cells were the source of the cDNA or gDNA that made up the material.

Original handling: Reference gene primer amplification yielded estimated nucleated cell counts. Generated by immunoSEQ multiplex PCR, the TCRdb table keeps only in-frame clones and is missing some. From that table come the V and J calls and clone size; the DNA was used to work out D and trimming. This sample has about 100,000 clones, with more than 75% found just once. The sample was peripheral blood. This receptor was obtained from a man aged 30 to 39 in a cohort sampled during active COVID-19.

As DNA, the CDR3 is TGTGCCAGCAGTTTATCACAGGGACCCATATATTTT. The encoded protein is CASSLSQGPIYF. V gene TRBV12-3 or TRBV12-4 combines with J gene TRBJ1-3; D is perhaps TRBD1 (6 bases). CDR3 length: 12 amino acids. The V gene lost 2 bases and the J gene lost 11 bases, with 10 bases spanning the gap.